The 10 T cell receptor beta chains given below trace back to one sample, sequenced in a study of OX40 agonist ivuxolimab in advanced cancers. Libraries were prepared by immunoSEQ multiplex PCR; TCRdb keeps only in-frame clonotypes and omits some of them. The sample includes 70,000 to 95,000 clones, about 86% of them seen just once. This sample comprised CD4+ or CD8+ T cells sorted from blood, obtained in a trial of the OX40 agonist ivuxolimab. The receptors derive from an adult with an advanced solid tumor such as melanoma, head and neck, liver or kidney cancer.

This clone was counted a single time. This chain connects TRBV5-1 to TRBJ2-1; the D is unclear. The CDR3 length is 16 residues. Trimming shortened V by 0 bases and J by 0 bases, and 10 bases separated the two germline ends. Germline loops: CDR1 SGHRS, CDR2 YFSETQ. DNA for the CDR3: TGCGCCAGCAGCTTGGACAGCGACTCCTCCTACAATGAGCAGTTCTTC. This gives the protein CASSLDSDSSYNEQFF.

A remark on this clone: Germline is not matched at one junction end, which may reflect a read error. This chain uses TRBV6-5 with TRBJ2-7; D not certain. CDR3 size: 14 residues. CDR1 and CDR2 (germline): MNHEY, SVGAGI. Here the CDR3 reads CASSYDAYSPWTPF. The CDR3 DNA is TGTGCCAGCAGTTACGACGCTTACTCGCCCTGGACCCCTTTC.

This chain connects TRBV5-1 to TRBJ2-7; D is unclear. The V end lost 0 bases, the J end lost 7 bases, and 14 bases lay between the germline ends. Looked up from germline, CDR1 is SGHRS and CDR2 is YFSETQ. The CDR3 contains 14 residues. In nucleotides, the CDR3 is TGCGCCAGCAGCTTGGTTTGGGAAAACAGAGAGCAGTACTTC. Translating gives CASSLVWENREQYF.

The chain employs TRBV7-3 and TRBJ2-1, with TRBD1 matching 9 bases. This CDR3 comprises 13 residues. The V segment lost 5 bases and the J segment 7 bases; nucleotides outside the gene matches: 3. The germline V gene encodes CDR1 SGHTA and CDR2 FQGTGA. In DNA form, the CDR3 reads TGTGCCAGCAGCACCGGACAGGGGAATGAGCAGTTCTTC. It is translated as CASSTGQGNEQFF.

The CDR3 region is CASSLGQGQDTQYF. In DNA form, the CDR3 reads TGTGCCAGCAGCTTAGGACAGGGCCAAGATACGCAGTATTTT. This rearrangement joins TRBV7-9 to TRBJ2-3; 7 positions agree with TRBD1. V was clipped by 1 base and J by 5 bases; unmatched bases: 3. The CDR3 length is 14 residues. Germline lookup yields CDR1 SEHNR and CDR2 FQNEAQ (reference sequence).

This chain uses TRBV12-5 with TRBJ1-5; TRBD1 matches 9 bases. V was clipped by 5 bases and J by 0 bases; unmatched bases: 2. Germline lookup yields CDR1 LGHNT and CDR2 FRNRAP. CDR3 length equals 15 residues. CDR3 sequence (DNA): TGTGCTAGTGGTGGGACAGGGTATAGCAATCAGCCCCAGCATTTT. Protein product: CASGGTGYSNQPQHF.

J is TRBJ2-1 and V is TRBV4-1; D is uncertain. Trimming cost V 0 bases and J 7 bases, with 10 bases left between them. CDR1 and CDR2 from the germline V gene are MGHRA and YSYEKL. There are 14 residues in the CDR3. CDR3 bases: TGCGCCAGCAGCCAAGAAGGAAGGCAGAATGAGCAGTTCTTC. Encoded protein: CASSQEGRQNEQFF.

This chain links TRBV18 with TRBJ2-2; D gene unclear. The V gene lost 0 bases and the J gene lost 5 bases, with 7 bases spanning the gap. Germline-derived CDR1 and CDR2 are KGHSH and LQKENI. CDR3 length equals 14 residues. The CDR3 reads CASSPPQRTGELFF. The CDR3 region has the DNA TGTGCCAGCTCACCACCTCAGAGAACCGGGGAGCTGTTTTTT.

The V and J genes are TRBV30 and TRBJ1-3; the D is unclear. From germline, CDR1 is GTSNPN and CDR2 SVGIG (reference sequence). CDR3 size: 13 residues. The V end was cut by 5 bases, the J end by 0 bases, with 8 bases between. The CDR3 nucleotides read TGTGCCTGGGGAAGGCTCTCTGGAAACACCATATATTTT. Its protein is CAWGRLSGNTIYF.

The chain recombines TRBV15 with TRBJ2-4, with 8 nucleotides matching TRBD1. Germline loops: CDR1 LNHNV, CDR2 YYDKDF (reference sequence). J was trimmed by 0 bases and V by 1 base; bases with no gene match: 8. The CDR3 spans 18 residues. In DNA form, the CDR3 reads TGTGCCACCAGCAGAGCTGGGACAGGTGCACTAGCCAAAAACATTCAGTACTTC. Translated, it gives CATSRAGTGALAKNIQYF.